These 12 T cell receptor beta chains were sequenced from one sample in a study of CD8 T cells in ankylosing spondylitis. MiXCR was run by TCRdb on the 5' RACE reads, yielding one entry per CDR3 protein. The sample yields about 100,000 distinct CDR3 sequences, just under 9% seen once. Sequencing was carried out using blood, either unsorted or a sorted T cell fraction (not recorded which). The receptors originated from a male donor with ankylosing spondylitis or in good health (not recorded which).

This chain links TRBV25-1 with TRBJ2-7; 7 bases fit TRBD1. This CDR3 has 15 amino acids. Germline assignment: CDR1 MGHDK and CDR2 SYGVNS. J was trimmed by 0 bases and V by 3 bases; bases with no gene match: 5. The CDR3 here is CASSEGNRGSYEQYF. The CDR3 region has the DNA TGTGCCAGCAGTGAGGGGAACAGGGGCTCCTACGAGCAGTACTTC.

In this sample, this clonotype turned up many times. The V call is TRBV20-1, the J call TRBJ1-1, with 8 bases matching TRBD1. Unmatched junction bases numbered 4, after V lost 3 bases and J lost 7 bases. Germline V CDR1 and CDR2: DFQATT, SNEGSKA (reference sequence). The CDR3 extends over 12 amino acids. Written as DNA, the CDR3 is TGCAGTGCTAGGGACAGGGCACTTGAAGCTTTCTTT. Translating gives CSARDRALEAFF.

This clonotype occurred many times. The chain combines TRBV5-1 with TRBJ2-1, with TRBD2 matching 16 bases. Germline CDR1 and CDR2: SGHRS and YFSETQ. The CDR3 runs to 19 residues. Unmatched junction bases numbered 7, after V lost 4 bases and J lost 0 bases. This chain's CDR3 is CASSLPGLAGGSSYNEQFF. The CDR3 region has the DNA TGCGCCAGCAGCCTACCGGGACTAGCGGGGGGGAGCTCCTACAATGAGCAGTTCTTC.

This clonotype was counted many times. The chain uses TRBV27 and TRBJ2-5; TRBD1 matches 8 bases. J gave up 5 bases and V 0 bases, and 2 bases lay outside the gene matches. CDR1 and CDR2 from the germline V gene are MNHEY and SMNVEV (reference sequence). There are 14 residues in the CDR3. As DNA, the CDR3 is TGTGCCAGCAGTTTATCCAGACAGGGGGAGACCCAGTACTTC. This encodes CASSLSRQGETQYF.

This clonotype was seen many times. This chain uses TRBV29-1 with TRBJ2-2, with 7 positions matching TRBD1. With V trimmed by 4 bases and J by 5 bases, 16 bases remained unmatched. The CDR3 has 17 amino acids. Germline V lookup: CDR1 SQVTM, CDR2 ANQGSEA. The CDR3 sequence: CSVGSVTGTVGTGELFF. CDR3 DNA sequence: TGCAGCGTTGGATCGGTTACCGGGACAGTGGGGACCGGGGAGCTGTTTTTT.

This clonotype was detected many times. J is TRBJ2-7 and V is TRBV6-6, with TRBD1 matching over 10 bases. The CDR3 covers 14 residues. CDR1 and CDR2 (germline): MNHNY, SVGAGI (reference sequence). V lost 6 bases to trimming and J lost 6 bases; unmatched junction nucleotides: 8. The CDR3 coding sequence is TGTGCCAGCAGGACAGGGGGCCCCACGTCCGAGCAGTACTTC. Its protein product is CASRTGGPTSEQYF.

This clonotype has ten or more counts. The chain uses TRBV5-5 and TRBJ1-5; 7 bases fit TRBD1. CDR1 is SGHKS, CDR2 YYEKEE, per germline (reference sequence). This CDR3 comprises 17 residues. V gave up 4 bases and J gave up 0 bases; unmatched junction bases: 10. The CDR3 is CASSETRGSYSNQPQHF. The CDR3 coding sequence is TGTGCCAGCAGCGAGACCAGGGGGAGCTATAGCAATCAGCCCCAGCATTTT. The entire variable domain, with the rest obtained from reference TRBV5-5 and TRBJ1-5, is as follows: DAGVTQSPTHLIKTRGQQVTLRCSPISGHKSVSWYQQVLGQGPQFIFQYYEKEERGRGNFPDRFSARQFPNYSSELNVNALLLGDSALYLCASSETRGSYSNQPQHFGDGTRLSIL.

This clonotype was detected a few times. V usage is TRBV6-5 and J usage is TRBJ1-1, with 10 bases that match TRBD1. After removal of 0 bases from V and 3 bases from J, the junction contained 1 base not matched to a gene. Per the germline V gene, CDR1 is MNHEY and CDR2 is SVGAGI. CDR3 size: 15 residues. CDR3 DNA: TGTGCCAGCAGTTACTCGGGACAGGGGTACACTGAAGCTTTCTTT. It translates to CASSYSGQGYTEAFF.

Many counts were recorded for this clonotype. The chain combines TRBV12-3 or TRBV12-4 with TRBJ2-5; no definite D call. V was trimmed by 8 bases and J by 2 bases, leaving 3 bases between them. The CDR3 totals 10 residues. The CDR3 loop is CASGQETQYF. DNA of the CDR3: TGTGCCAGCGGTCAAGAGACCCAGTACTTC.

This clonotype was counted ten times or more. This sequence joins TRBV27 and TRBJ2-7, with 7 bases aligning to TRBD1. The J segment lost 7 bases and the V segment lost 2 bases, leaving 11 bases of the junction unmatched. In germline, CDR1 is MNHEY, CDR2 SMNVEV (reference sequence). The CDR3 covers 15 residues. The CDR3 here is CASSLPEAGGGEQYF. The CDR3 DNA reads TGTGCCAGCAGTTTACCAGAGGCAGGGGGTGGAGAGCAGTACTTC.

This clonotype came up many times. This chain connects TRBV7-2 to TRBJ2-7; 8 bases fit TRBD2. This CDR3 has 14 residues. V lost 4 bases, J lost 4 bases, and 6 bases stayed unmatched. Germline V gene sequence: CDR1 SGHTA, CDR2 FQGNSA. CDR3 DNA sequence: TGTGCCAGCAGCTCCGGGGGGGCCATGTACGAGCAGTACTTC. Protein product: CASSSGGAMYEQYF.

This clonotype was picked up many times. The chain employs TRBV20-1 and TRBJ1-1; no clear D. This CDR3 is 13 amino acids long. With 5 bases removed from V and 0 bases from J, the gap between germline ends came to 10 bases. From germline, CDR1 is DFQATT and CDR2 SNEGSKA (reference sequence). The CDR3 nucleotides are TGCAGTGCTTCCGACGGACTGAACACTGAAGCTTTCTTT. Its translation is CSASDGLNTEAFF.